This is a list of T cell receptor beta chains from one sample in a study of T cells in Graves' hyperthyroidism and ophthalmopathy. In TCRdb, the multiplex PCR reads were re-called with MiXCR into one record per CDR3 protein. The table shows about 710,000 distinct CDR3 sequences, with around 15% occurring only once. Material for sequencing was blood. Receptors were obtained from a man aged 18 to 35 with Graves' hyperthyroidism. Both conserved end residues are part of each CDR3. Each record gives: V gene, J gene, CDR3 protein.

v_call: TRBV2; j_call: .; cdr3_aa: CASSTSGASYNEQYF
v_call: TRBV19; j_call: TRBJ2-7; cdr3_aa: CASSINSQGTYEQYF
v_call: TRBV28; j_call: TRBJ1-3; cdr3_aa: CAAYGTISGNTIYF
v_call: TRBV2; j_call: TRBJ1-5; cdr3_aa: CASRDVGTPNQPQHF
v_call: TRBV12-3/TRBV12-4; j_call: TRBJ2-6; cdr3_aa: CASRGQGTGANVLTF
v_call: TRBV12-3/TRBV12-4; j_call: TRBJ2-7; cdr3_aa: CASSRTSGQNEQYF
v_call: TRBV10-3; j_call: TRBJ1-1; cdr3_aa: CAISEDRGRTEAFF
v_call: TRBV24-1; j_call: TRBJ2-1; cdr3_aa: CATSDPRAINYNEQFF
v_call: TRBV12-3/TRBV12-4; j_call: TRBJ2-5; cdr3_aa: CASSLGGQGVSGTQYF
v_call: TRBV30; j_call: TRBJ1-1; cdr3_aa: CAWSDGRTNTEAFF
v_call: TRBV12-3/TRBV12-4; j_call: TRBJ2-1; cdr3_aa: CASSFSAGGTEQFF
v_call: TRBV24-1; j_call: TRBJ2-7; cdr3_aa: CATSDSGQGAKNEQYF
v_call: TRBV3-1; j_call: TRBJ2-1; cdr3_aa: CASSNSAGNNEQFF
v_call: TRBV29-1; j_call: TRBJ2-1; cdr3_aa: CSAGASGSNEQFF
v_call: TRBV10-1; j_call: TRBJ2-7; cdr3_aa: CASSVAGGDEQYF
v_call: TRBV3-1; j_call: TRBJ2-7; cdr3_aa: CASSQGGSPHEQYF
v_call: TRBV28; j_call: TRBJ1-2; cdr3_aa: CASSSTDNRGQGYGYTF
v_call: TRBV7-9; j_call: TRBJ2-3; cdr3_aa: CASSFQRERGDTQYF
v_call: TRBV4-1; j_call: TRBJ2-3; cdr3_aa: CASSQDSRASTDTQYF
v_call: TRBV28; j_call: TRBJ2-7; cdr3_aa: CASSSSGQGLYEQYF
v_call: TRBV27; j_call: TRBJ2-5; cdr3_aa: CASSLHPARKTQYF
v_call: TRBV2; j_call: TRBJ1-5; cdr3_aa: CASKGGGQPQHF
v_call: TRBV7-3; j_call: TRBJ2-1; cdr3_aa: CASSLLAVDNEQFF
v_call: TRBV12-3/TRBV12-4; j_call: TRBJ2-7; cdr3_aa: CASSKRQGEQYF
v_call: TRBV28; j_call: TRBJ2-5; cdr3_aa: CASSLLAGAETQYF
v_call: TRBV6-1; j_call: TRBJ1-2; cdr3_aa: CASSDGQGVNYGYTF
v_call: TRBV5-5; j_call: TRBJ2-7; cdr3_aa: CASSLARQGRIYEQYF
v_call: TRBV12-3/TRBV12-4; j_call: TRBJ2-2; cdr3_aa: CASSLRITYQIGELFF
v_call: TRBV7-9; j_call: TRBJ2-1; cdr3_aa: CASSPLYEQFF
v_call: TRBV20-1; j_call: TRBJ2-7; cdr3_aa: CSGAAASGAGRYF
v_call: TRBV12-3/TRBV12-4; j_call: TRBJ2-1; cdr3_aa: CASSPSRGLDYNEQFF
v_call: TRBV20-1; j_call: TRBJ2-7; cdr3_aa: CSARDFYEQYF
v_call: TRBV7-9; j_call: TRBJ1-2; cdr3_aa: CASSPGPYGYTF
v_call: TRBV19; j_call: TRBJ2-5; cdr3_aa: CASSIRLAGTETQYF
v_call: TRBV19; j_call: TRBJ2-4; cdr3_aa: CASSKAQLAKNIQYF
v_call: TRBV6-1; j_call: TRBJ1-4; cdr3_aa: CASSSGQGATTNEKLFF
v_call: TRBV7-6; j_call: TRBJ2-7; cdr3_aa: CASSPTLDGFSYEQYF
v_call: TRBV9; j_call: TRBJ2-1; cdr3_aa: CASSTALTYNEQFF
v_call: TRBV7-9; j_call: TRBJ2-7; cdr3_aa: CASSSTVGYEQYF
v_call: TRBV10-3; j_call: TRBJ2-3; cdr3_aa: CANRGQGSTDTQYF
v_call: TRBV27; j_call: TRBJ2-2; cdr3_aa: CASSFGSGGLTDTGELFF
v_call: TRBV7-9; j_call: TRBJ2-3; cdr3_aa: CASSLELAGAVDTQYF
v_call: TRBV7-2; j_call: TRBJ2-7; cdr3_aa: CASSSGPPHEQYF
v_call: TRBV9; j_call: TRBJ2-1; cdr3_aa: CASSVRVGTSGPYNEQFF
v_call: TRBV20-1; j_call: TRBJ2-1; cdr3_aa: CSAKGGRALSYNEQFF
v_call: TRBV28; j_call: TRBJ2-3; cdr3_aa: CASSSLTGGTHTDTQYF
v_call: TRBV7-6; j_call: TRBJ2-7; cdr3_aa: CASSTGNEQYF
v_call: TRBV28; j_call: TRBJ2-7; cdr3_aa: CASSLEPQGATYEQYF
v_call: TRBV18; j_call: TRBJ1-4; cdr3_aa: CASSPDDEKLFF
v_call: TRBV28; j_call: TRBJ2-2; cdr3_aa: CASSRSRGNTGELFF